This T cell receptor (beta chain) is from a study of OX40 agonist ivuxolimab in advanced cancers. Sequencing was performed with immunoSEQ multiplex PCR; in TCRdb, only in-frame clones are kept and a portion is missing. In the table there are approximately 27,000 clones, 79% of which are singletons. V lost 0 bases and J 3 bases, leaving 9 bases between the germline ends. Germline lookup yields CDR1 GTSNPN and CDR2 SVGIG (reference sequence). The CDR3 contains 13 residues. The TCR sequence derives from an adult with an advanced solid tumor such as melanoma, head and neck, liver or kidney cancer. This chain connects TRBV30 to TRBJ2-7; D remains ambiguous. Sequencing was performed on CD4+ or CD8+ T cells sorted from blood, taken in a trial of the OX40 agonist ivuxolimab. The DNA for the CDR3 is TGTGCCTGGAGTGTACACAGCCTCTACGAGCAGTACTTC. It specifies CAWSVHSLYEQYF.